A single T cell receptor beta chain is shown here with its context. Its antigen is as yet unknown. Lacking the conserved final phenylalanine or tryptophan, this CDR3 likely reflects a read error. V was pared by 6 bases and J by 0 bases, with 12 bases of the junction left unmatched. The CDR3 sequence is 18 residues long. Germline V lookup: CDR1 SQVTM, CDR2 ANQGSEA. From approximately 400 ng of RNA, a library with molecular barcoded alpha/delta and beta/gamma adaptors was made. MiXCR was run by TCRdb on the reads, yielding one entry per CDR3 protein. The sample includes about 39,000 distinct CDR3 sequences, approximately 14% of them seen just once. The data were taken from a study of read filtering for tumor transcriptome and immune sequencing. Study-level results: Even smaller IR-seq throughput identified most shared clonotypes. Dropping single-read clonotypes raised IR-seq and RNA-seq shared-clonotype correlation.

The source is a donor older than 35 with multiple myeloma. Sequenced input: a population of CD138-negative cells sorted from bone marrow. The chain links TRBV29-1 to TRBJ2-1; 12 bases are a match to TRBD2. CDR3 DNA sequence: TGCAGCGTCGTTGGACTAGCGGGGTCCCTTGGCTCCTACAATGAGCAGTTCCTC. Its translation is CSVVGLAGSLGSYNEQFL.